The sequence of this T cell receptor beta chain was determined in a study of CD8 T cells in Susac syndrome (dated by TCRdb to the late 2010s). At the level of the whole study: Repertoire sequencing was used to test whether CD8+ T cell activation and differentiation in Susac syndrome was antigen driven. The study compared CD8+ T cell repertoire clonality among about a dozen healthy donors, approximately 14 Susac syndrome patients and about 16 multiple sclerosis patients.

The paper as a whole reports these results and caveats: The TCR sequencing and HLA analysis was acknowledged to have included a relatively small number of individuals.

RNA was extracted using the RNeasy kit, and roughly 0.5 to 1 microgram was reverse transcribed with random hexamers. The immunoSEQ multiplex PCR assay, covering 54 Vbeta and 13 Jbeta segments, was used to amplify TCR beta CDR3 regions. PCR amplification bias was corrected using a synthetic template baseline for primer optimization and computational correction. The source study handled its data this way. Reads were annotated to V, D and J genes per IMGT and analyzed with immunoSEQ Analyzer, keeping only productive sequences. Clonality was computed as one minus Shannon entropy normalized by log2 of the number of productive unique sequences. For each patient and control, public and private clones were evaluated among the 100 most prevalent clones. A clone was defined as Susac-specific if it was absent from the healthy and MS cohorts, from 1052 published viral clones and from other ImmuneACCESS disease sequences. The public reads were reprocessed in TCRdb via fastp at Q25 and MiXCR, keeping in-frame beta chains. Rows are combined by CDR3 protein, so each entry shows the most common genes and DNA. The authors' filters were not applied to this entry. This sample comprises fewer than 200,000 distinct CDR3 sequences, roughly 95% of them detected only once. The ten largest clones represent 0.16% of the sample.

High-throughput TCR beta sequencing profiled peripheral blood CD8+ and CD4+ T cells from healthy donors, Susac syndrome patients and multiple sclerosis patients. Treatment-naive patients with stable or active relapsing-remitting disease fulfilling revised McDonald criteria were used as multiple sclerosis controls. CD8+ TEMRA cells were enriched by FACS, while bulk CD8+ and CD4+ T cells were purified by magnetic negative isolation. Blood was drawn into EDTA tubes, processed within 24 hours, and PBMCs were isolated by density gradient centrifugation. PBMCs intended for TCR sequencing were cryopreserved in liquid nitrogen and were subsequently thawed in a 37 degrees C water bath. The sorted or isolated CD4+, CD8+ and CD8+ TEMRA cells had a purity of 90% or higher. The germline V gene (reference sequence) specifies DFQATT as CDR1 and SNEGSKA as CDR2. Deletion took 3 bases off V and 8 bases off J, with a span of 22 bases between the germline ends. The CDR3 runs 15 residues from the cysteine to the phenylalanine. The DNA shown is the 45-base CDR3, in frame from base 1.

For this clonotype: It has no known antigen specificity. No much larger clone exists at a distance of one base, and base qualities are not known.

Material for sequencing was CD8+ T cells from PBMCs. The receptor was isolated from a human donor with multiple sclerosis. The rearrangement combines TRBV20-1 with TRBJ1-2, with TRBD1 tentatively as D gene (5 bases match). The DNA sequence is as follows: TGCAGTGCTAGGGCCCCTGGGACGGCGTTGTGGGGCTACACCTTC. The resulting protein is CSARAPGTALWGYTF.